Listed below are T cell receptor beta chains from one sample, sequenced in a study of identical twins. TCRdb fed the 5' RACE reads into MiXCR, producing one record per CDR3 protein. The repertoire includes around 280,000 distinct CDR3 sequences, roughly 8.6% of them detected once, and approximately 2% sits in the top ten. These same data were also listed under a study on yellow fever vaccine responses in identical twins.

Sequencing was carried out using memory (CD45RO+) T cells sorted from blood. Source of these receptors: a woman in her late teens or twenties in good health. Each CDR3 is given with its conserved first and last residue. The D gene is left open where the match is weak. Clone size appears in some rows only: once, few, many, or a class for an expanded clone.

NA	TRBV12-3/TRBV12-4	TRBJ1-4	many	CASRRDGSNEKLFF	TGTGCCAGCAGGAGGGACGGTTCGAATGAAAAACTGTTTTTT
NA	TRBV20-1	TRBJ2-7	few	CSARVWGEPSYEQYF	TGCAGTGCTAGAGTTTGGGGGGAGCCCTCCTACGAGCAGTACTTC
TRBD1	TRBV18	TRBJ2-1	NA	CASSPPGQGNEQFF	TGTGCCAGCTCACCCCCCGGACAGGGCAATGAGCAGTTCTTC
TRBD1	TRBV7-2	TRBJ2-2	many	CASSWDRILARGELFF	TGTGCCAGCAGCTGGGACAGGATATTGGCTCGCGGGGAGCTGTTTTTT
NA	TRBV20-1	TRBJ2-6	NA	CSAIPGSGANVLTF	TGCAGTGCTATCCCAGGGTCTGGGGCCAACGTCCTGACTTTC
NA	TRBV7-2	TRBJ2-2	NA	CASRPWAGDTGELFF	TGTGCCAGCAGACCCTGGGCAGGGGACACCGGGGAGCTGTTTTTT
NA	TRBV12-3/TRBV12-4	TRBJ1-3	NA	CASSLVTPGARGNTIYF	TGTGCCAGCAGTTTAGTGACCCCAGGGGCGCGCGGAAACACCATATATTTT
TRBD2	TRBV25-1	TRBJ2-2	few	CASIGASGAGELFF	TGTGCCAGCATAGGTGCTAGCGGCGCGGGGGAGCTGTTTTTT
NA	TRBV2	TRBJ2-5	many	CASSEGTAYQETQYF	TGTGCCAGCAGTGAAGGGACGGCCTACCAAGAGACCCAGTACTTC
TRBD2	TRBV5-5	TRBJ2-1	many	CASSHLTSSGEQFF	TGTGCCAGCAGCCACCTGACTAGCTCGGGTGAGCAGTTCTTC
NA	TRBV24-1	TRBJ1-1	NA	CATSDSIGDEAFF	TGTGCCACCAGTGACTCCATAGGAGATGAAGCTTTCTTT
TRBD1	TRBV7-9	TRBJ1-1	many	CASSVTGATEAFF	TGTGCCAGCAGCGTAACAGGGGCCACTGAAGCTTTCTTT
NA	TRBV20-1	TRBJ2-1	NA	CSARGDSIGHHNEQFF	TGCAGTGCTAGAGGAGACTCCATAGGCCACCACAATGAGCAGTTCTTC
TRBD1	TRBV25-1	TRBJ1-2	many	CASSPRGQGDYGYTF	TGTGCCAGCAGTCCAAGGGGACAGGGAGACTATGGCTACACCTTC
TRBD1	TRBV4-1	TRBJ2-7	NA	CTSSQGFGTARDEQYF	TGCACCAGCAGCCAAGGATTTGGGACAGCGAGGGACGAGCAGTACTTC
TRBD2	TRBV12-3/TRBV12-4	TRBJ2-1	many	CASSQPLSIAGGKQFF	TGTGCCAGCAGTCAGCCCCTTTCTATAGCGGGAGGGAAGCAGTTCTTC
TRBD2	TRBV11-2	TRBJ2-1	few	CASSNGLAGGPYSYNEQFF	TGTGCCAGCAGCAACGGACTAGCGGGAGGGCCTTACTCCTACAATGAGCAGTTCTTC
NA	TRBV30	TRBJ1-6	NA	CAWGGGTGMGPLHF	TGTGCCTGGGGGGGAGGAACGGGTATGGGGCCCCTCCACTTT
NA	TRBV20-1	TRBJ1-2	few	CSARSETSNYGYTF	TGCAGTGCTAGATCGGAGACTTCTAACTATGGCTACACCTTC
NA	TRBV10-3	TRBJ2-1	many	CAISEMGKGEQFF	TGTGCCATCAGTGAGATGGGTAAGGGGGAGCAGTTCTTC
NA	TRBV24-1	TRBJ2-2	few	CATSAGWGTGELFF	TGTGCCACCAGTGCCGGTTGGGGCACCGGGGAGCTGTTTTTT
TRBD2	TRBV6-1	TRBJ2-7	many	CASKMTSGYEQYF	TGTGCCAGCAAAATGACTAGCGGATACGAGCAGTACTTC
TRBD2	TRBV20-1	TRBJ2-3	NA	CCARDLRGTSGTDTQYF	TGCTGTGCTAGAGATCTTCGGGGGACTAGCGGCACAGATACGCAGTATTTT
TRBD2	TRBV24-1	TRBJ2-3	few	CATSDTGLAGTDTQYF	TGTGCCACCAGTGACACGGGGCTAGCGGGCACAGATACGCAGTATTTT
NA	TRBV6-1	TRBJ2-2	few	CASYRIRQVNAGELFF	TGTGCCAGCTATAGAATTCGGCAGGTCAATGCCGGGGAGCTGTTTTTT
TRBD2	TRBV20-1	TRBJ2-5	NA	CSAQYSGGAKTQYF	TGCAGTGCTCAATATAGCGGGGGGGCGAAGACCCAGTACTTC
NA	TRBV10-3	TRBJ2-7	many	CAIREKGEQYF	TGTGCCATCAGGGAGAAGGGCGAGCAGTACTTC
TRBD2	TRBV5-1	TRBJ2-1	many	CASSKPGTIVNEQFF	TGCGCCAGCAGCAAACCCGGGACTATTGTTAATGAGCAGTTCTTC
TRBD1	TRBV20-1	TRBJ2-1	few	CSASWTGEREQFF	TGCAGTGCTAGCTGGACAGGGGAGCGTGAGCAGTTCTTC
TRBD1	TRBV5-5	TRBJ1-1	NA	CASRQGTGVTEAFF	TGTGCCAGCAGACAGGGGACGGGGGTCACTGAAGCTTTCTTT
NA	TRBV20-1	TRBJ2-7	NA	CSARKDIPPYEQYF	TGCAGTGCTAGGAAGGACATTCCCCCCTACGAGCAGTACTTC
NA	TRBV3-1	TRBJ1-2	few	CASRQTGYGYTF	TGTGCCAGCAGACAAACAGGGTATGGCTACACCTTC
NA	TRBV2	TRBJ1-2	many	CASRPLNYGYTF	TGTGCCAGCAGGCCCTTAAACTATGGCTACACCTTC
NA	TRBV6-2/TRBV6-3	TRBJ2-3	many	CASSLSVDTQYF	TGTGCCAGCAGTTTGAGTGTAGATACGCAGTATTTT
TRBD1	TRBV12-3/TRBV12-4	TRBJ2-2	many	CASSLGQGANTGELFF	TGTGCCAGCAGTTTAGGACAGGGGGCAAACACCGGGGAGCTGTTTTTT
NA	TRBV12-3/TRBV12-4	TRBJ2-2	few	CASSFGVGVGELFF	TGTGCCAGCAGTTTTGGTGTCGGGGTTGGGGAGCTGTTTTTT
NA	TRBV5-1	TRBJ2-7	many	CASNRGQGIEYEQYF	TGCGCCAGCAATCGAGGCCAAGGGATAGAATACGAGCAGTACTTC
NA	TRBV6-5	TRBJ2-6	NA	CASSYQGNPSGANVLTF	TGTGCCAGCAGTTACCAGGGCAACCCCTCTGGGGCCAACGTCCTGACTTTC
TRBD1	TRBV5-5	TRBJ2-7	many	CASDPTGAKNEQYF	TGTGCCAGTGATCCGACAGGGGCGAAGAACGAGCAGTACTTC
NA	TRBV4-1	TRBJ1-5	few	CASSQVLDSNQPQHF	TGCGCCAGCAGCCAAGTGTTAGATAGCAATCAGCCCCAGCATTTT
TRBD2	TRBV19	TRBJ2-1	NA	CASSKPTSGRSYNEQFF	TGTGCCAGTAGTAAGCCGACTAGCGGGAGGTCCTACAATGAGCAGTTCTTC
NA	TRBV27	TRBJ2-1	many	CASSQPRQGPSSYNEQFF	TGTGCCAGCAGCCAGCCCCGGCAGGGGCCGAGCTCCTACAATGAGCAGTTCTTC
NA	TRBV6-1	TRBJ1-2	many	CASTKLPQVSYTF	TGTGCCAGCACCAAACTACCGCAAGTGAGCTACACCTTC
TRBD1	TRBV28	TRBJ2-3	many	CASRRGTGITDTQYF	TGTGCCAGCAGAAGAGGGACAGGGATAACAGATACGCAGTATTTT